A single sample is the source of the 25 T cell receptor beta chains below, sequenced in a study of blood T cell repertoires in COVID-19. Produced via immunoSEQ multiplex PCR; TCRdb's table is partial and in-frame only. The sample lists about 300,000 clones, about 90% occurring once. What was sequenced was peripheral blood. The origin of the receptors is a woman in her twenties or thirties with COVID-19, enrolled during active disease.

The chain uses TRBV11-2 and TRBJ2-1; D perhaps matches TRBD1 (6 bases). The CDR3 loop spans 15 amino acids. V lost 4 bases and J lost 4, with 14 bases in between. Germline V lookup: CDR1 SGHAT, CDR2 FQNNGV. The CDR3 sequence is CASSWTGTSYNEQFF. CDR3 DNA: TGTGCCAGCAGCTGGACGGGGACAAGTTACAATGAGCAGTTCTTC.

The rearrangement links TRBV24-1 to TRBJ2-5; a weak D match, TRBD1 (6 bases). Trimming took off 4 bases at V and 0 bases at J, with 14 bases between the two ends. Germline assignment: CDR1 KGHDR and CDR2 SFDVKD. The CDR3 is 16 residues long. This CDR3 reads CATSDHRDSYQETQYF. The CDR3 DNA reads TGTGCCACCAGTGACCACAGGGATTCATACCAAGAGACCCAGTACTTC.

J is TRBJ1-2 and V is TRBV6-4, with D maybe TRBD1 (5 bases). Deletions cut 0 bases from V and 4 bases from J, with 12 bases between. The CDR3 spans 15 residues. CDR1 and CDR2 from the germline V gene are MRHNA and SNTAGT. The CDR3: CASSDSRGGRYGYTF. In DNA, the CDR3 is TGTGCCAGCAGTGACTCTAGGGGTGGTCGCTATGGCTACACCTTC.

This chain connects TRBV5-5 to TRBJ1-5, with D maybe TRBD1 (6 bases). The V gene's germline CDR1 is SGHKS and CDR2 YYEKEE (reference sequence). This CDR3 is built from 17 residues. Trimming left V 5 bases short and J 1 base short, with 19 bases between. CDR3 in amino acids: CASSLRGGGTSNQPQHF. DNA for the CDR3: TGTGCCAGCAGTCTACGGGGGGGCGGAACGAGCAATCAGCCCCAGCATTTT.

This rearrangement joins TRBV18 to TRBJ2-7; D may be TRBD2 (6 bases). Germline loops: CDR1 KGHSH, CDR2 LQKENI. The CDR3 runs 17 residues. Trimming stripped 1 base from V and 3 bases from J, with 19 bases between. The CDR3 DNA reads TGTGCCAGCTCACCACTCTCCCGAGGAGCGGGCCGCTACGAGCAGTACTTC. Protein product: CASSPLSRGAGRYEQYF.

The CDR3 DNA follows: TGTGCCAGCAGAGAGGACACCTATCCGCCCCAGCATTTT. Protein: CASREDTYPPQHF. The rearrangement joins TRBV2 to TRBJ1-5; D possibly corresponds to TRBD1 (5 bases). There are 13 residues in the CDR3. V lost 6 bases to trimming and J lost 9 bases, with 15 bases between them. The germline CDR1 and CDR2 sequences are SNHLY and FYNNEI.

This clone was counted only a few times. This chain links TRBV9 with TRBJ2-3; TRBD2 agrees at 14 bases. CDR1 is SGDLS, CDR2 YYNGEE, per germline. V gave up 3 bases and J gave up 1 base; unmatched junction bases: 4. The CDR3 is made up of 17 amino acids. In nucleotides, the CDR3 is TGTGCCAGCAGCGAACTGACTAGCGGGGGGGGCACAGATACGCAGTATTTT. Translated: CASSELTSGGGTDTQYF.

Only a few counts were recorded for this clone. V and J are TRBV23-1 and TRBJ1-5; D is possibly TRBD1 (6 bases). TRBV23-1 is identified as an open reading frame with a role that is uncertain. The CDR3 length is 17 residues. The germline V and J ends were trimmed by 2 bases and 0 bases, with 14 bases remaining between them. The CDR3, as DNA: TGCGCCAGCAGTCAAGTCAGACAGGCGTATAGCAATCAGCCCCAGCATTTT. It is translated as CASSQVRQAYSNQPQHF.

The chain carries TRBV5-5 and TRBJ2-3; TRBD1 might be the D (6 bases). The CDR3 runs to 16 residues. V was pared by 4 bases and J by 0 bases, with 15 bases between. Germline V lookup: CDR1 SGHKS, CDR2 YYEKEE (reference sequence). The CDR3 here is CASSRQVLTSTDTQYF. The CDR3 region has the DNA TGTGCCAGCAGCCGACAGGTCCTCACTAGCACAGATACGCAGTATTTT.

CDR3 loop: CASKPLQQGAEQYV. CDR3 sequence (DNA): TGTGCCAGCAAGCCCCTCCAACAGGGGGCAGAACAGTACGTC. The chain carries TRBV2 and TRBJ2-7, with 9 positions matching TRBD1. This CDR3 comprises 14 residues. Germline CDR1 SNHLY, CDR2 FYNNEI. J lost 10 bases, V lost 7 bases, and 14 bases had no gene match.

V is TRBV6-5 and J is TRBJ1-2; 10 bases align to TRBD1. Germline V gene lookup returns CDR1 MNHEY and CDR2 SVGAGI. V lost 0 bases and J lost 4; bases outside the gene matches: 5. This CDR3 is built from 16 residues. CDR3 residues: CASSYSIGTGVYGYTF. The CDR3 DNA reads TGTGCCAGCAGTTACTCGATAGGGACAGGGGTCTATGGCTACACCTTC.

The chain employs TRBV6-5 and TRBJ2-3; 8 bases map to TRBD1. This CDR3 region has 14 residues. Per germline, CDR1 MNHEY and CDR2 SVGAGI. V dropped 4 bases and J dropped 3; count of bases not matched to a gene: 3. CDR3 sequence: CASSWTGSTDTQYF. The CDR3 DNA is TGTGCCAGCAGTTGGACAGGGAGTACAGATACGCAGTATTTT.

This clone was detected only once. The CDR3 is CASSYPTNTEAFF. The CDR3 DNA sequence: TGTGCCAGTAGTTACCCTACGAACACTGAAGCTTTCTTT. The chain recombines TRBV19 with TRBJ1-1; no reliable D call. V was shortened by 5 bases and J by 1 base, with 8 bases between the two germline ends. CDR1 is LNHDA, CDR2 SQIVND, per germline (reference sequence). The CDR3 consists of 13 residues. Combining the CDR3 with reference TRBV19 and TRBJ1-1 gives the whole variable domain DGGITQSPKYLFRKEGQNVTLSCEQNLNHDAMYWYRQDPGQGLRLIYYSQIVNDFQKGDIAEGYSVSREKKESFPLTVTSAQKNPTAFYLCASSYPTNTEAFFGQGTRLTVV.

The chain links TRBV9 to TRBJ1-6; maybe TRBD1 (5 bases). V was trimmed by 1 base and J by 7 bases, leaving 12 bases between them. The CDR3 loop spans 15 amino acids. Germline lookup yields CDR1 SGDLS and CDR2 YYNGEE. CDR3 in DNA: TGTGCCAGCAGCGTACGAGCAGGGCAGAATTCACCCCTCCACTTT. This sequence encodes CASSVRAGQNSPLHF.

The V and J genes are TRBV7-8 and TRBJ2-2; D possibly corresponds to TRBD1 (6 bases). This CDR3 region has 14 residues. Germline-derived CDR1 and CDR2 are SGHVS and FQNEAQ. V lost 4 bases, J lost 9 bases, and 15 bases lay in between. The CDR3 DNA follows: TGTGCCAGCAGCTCCGAGGGGGTAACCCGGGAGCTGTTTTTT. It is translated as CASSSEGVTRELFF.

The gene calls are TRBV2 and TRBJ2-5; tentatively, D is TRBD2 (6 bases). Trimming cost V 5 bases and J 5 bases, with 18 bases left between them. Per germline, CDR1 SNHLY and CDR2 FYNNEI. The CDR3 consists of 15 residues. CDR3 sequence (DNA): TGTGCCAGCAGTTTTGGGACTGGAGTAACCGAGACCCAGTACTTC. Translated, it gives CASSFGTGVTETQYF.

This clone was recorded only once. The chain employs TRBV10-1 and TRBJ2-3, with D perhaps matching TRBD1 (6 bases). Trimming stripped 5 bases from V and 0 bases from J, with 18 bases between. The CDR3 loop spans 17 amino acids. Looked up from germline, CDR1 is WNHNN and CDR2 is SYGVQD (reference sequence). The CDR3, as DNA: TGCGCCAGCAGTCCGCAGGGGTCGGGAATTAGCACAGATACGCAGTATTTT. Encoded protein: CASSPQGSGISTDTQYF.

The count of this clone is one. The chain uses TRBV2 and TRBJ2-1, with TRBD2 matching 12 bases. The ends lost 6 bases at V and 7 bases at J; junction bases unmatched: 7. The germline V gene encodes CDR1 SNHLY and CDR2 FYNNEI. The CDR3 length is 15 residues. For the CDR3, the DNA is TGTGCCAGCAGATCTGGACTAGCGGGGATTAATGAGCAGTTCTTC. Translating gives CASRSGLAGINEQFF.

The rearrangement joins TRBV5-1 to TRBJ1-6, with 7 bases that match TRBD1. CDR3 length equals 17 residues. Trimming cost V 0 bases and J 6 bases; bases outside gene matches: 9. Per germline, CDR1 SGHRS and CDR2 YFSETQ. CDR3 protein: CASSLAIAGGINSPLHF. The CDR3 nucleotides are TGCGCCAGCAGCTTGGCCATAGCAGGGGGGATTAATTCACCCCTCCACTTT.

The rearrangement joins TRBV7-8 to TRBJ2-5; weak D call: TRBD2 (6 bases). V gave up 11 bases and J gave up 5 bases, with 12 bases separating them. This CDR3 has 11 amino acids. Germline lookup yields CDR1 SGHVS and CDR2 FQNEAQ. The CDR3 is CAGGSGETQYF. The CDR3 DNA sequence: TGTGCCGGAGGGAGCGGGGAGACCCAGTACTTC.

The rearrangement joins TRBV21-1 to TRBJ1-3; the DNA was not used to check the table's D call, TRBD1. TRBV21-1 is a recognized pseudogene. The CDR3 is 13 amino acids. The CDR3, as DNA: TGTGCCAGCAGCAGGGGGCTTGAAAACACCATATATTTT. As protein: CASSRGLENTIYF.

This chain connects TRBV4-2 to TRBJ1-1; D perhaps matches TRBD1 (6 bases). This CDR3 has 16 amino acids. Germline assignment: CDR1 LGHNA and CDR2 YNFKEQ. The germline V and J ends were trimmed by 2 bases and 0 bases, with 13 bases remaining between them. CDR3 sequence: CASSQIRAGVNTEAFF. DNA for the CDR3: TGTGCCAGCAGCCAAATCCGGGCAGGGGTGAACACTGAAGCTTTCTTT.

V usage is TRBV19 and J usage is TRBJ2-5; D gene unclear. Between the trimmed V and J ends, which lost 8 bases and 0 bases, there was a span of 7 bases. The CDR3 extends over 12 amino acids. Germline V gene sequence: CDR1 LNHDA, CDR2 SQIVND (reference sequence). The CDR3 spells CASGPYQETQYF. For the CDR3, the DNA is TGTGCCAGTGGGCCTTACCAAGAGACCCAGTACTTC.

The CDR3 DNA reads TGTGCCAGCAGTTCAGGACAGGGGCTACAGGGGGAGACCCAGTACTTC. Its translation: CASSSGQGLQGETQYF. The chain uses TRBV27 and TRBJ2-5, with 9 bases fitting TRBD1. Losses at the gene ends were 4 bases for V and 5 bases for J; bases not matched to a gene: 11. The germline gives CDR1 MNHEY, CDR2 SMNVEV (reference sequence). CDR3 size: 16 residues.

The V call is TRBV19, the J call TRBJ2-7, with 11 bases that match TRBD2. Trimming at V came to 5 bases and at J to 3 bases, leaving 6 bases not matched to a gene. The V gene's germline CDR1 is LNHDA and CDR2 SQIVND (reference sequence). This CDR3 contains 15 residues. The CDR3 loop reads CASSLAGGLNYEQYF. The CDR3 nucleotides are TGTGCCAGTAGTCTAGCGGGGGGATTAAACTACGAGCAGTACTTC.